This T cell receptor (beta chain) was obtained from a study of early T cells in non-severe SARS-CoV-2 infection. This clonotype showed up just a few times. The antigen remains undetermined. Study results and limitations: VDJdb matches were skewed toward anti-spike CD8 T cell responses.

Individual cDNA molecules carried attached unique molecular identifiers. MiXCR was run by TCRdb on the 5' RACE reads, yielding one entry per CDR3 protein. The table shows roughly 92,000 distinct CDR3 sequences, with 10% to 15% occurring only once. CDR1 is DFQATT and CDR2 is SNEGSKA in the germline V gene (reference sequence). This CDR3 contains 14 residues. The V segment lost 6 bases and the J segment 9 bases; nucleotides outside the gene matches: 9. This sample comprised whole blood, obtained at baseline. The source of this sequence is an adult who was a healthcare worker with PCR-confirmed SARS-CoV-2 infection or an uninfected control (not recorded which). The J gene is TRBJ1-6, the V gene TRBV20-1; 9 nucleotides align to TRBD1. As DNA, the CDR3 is TGCAGTGCACCAACAGGGGGCTTTACTTCACCCCTCCACTTT. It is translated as CSAPTGGFTSPLHF.